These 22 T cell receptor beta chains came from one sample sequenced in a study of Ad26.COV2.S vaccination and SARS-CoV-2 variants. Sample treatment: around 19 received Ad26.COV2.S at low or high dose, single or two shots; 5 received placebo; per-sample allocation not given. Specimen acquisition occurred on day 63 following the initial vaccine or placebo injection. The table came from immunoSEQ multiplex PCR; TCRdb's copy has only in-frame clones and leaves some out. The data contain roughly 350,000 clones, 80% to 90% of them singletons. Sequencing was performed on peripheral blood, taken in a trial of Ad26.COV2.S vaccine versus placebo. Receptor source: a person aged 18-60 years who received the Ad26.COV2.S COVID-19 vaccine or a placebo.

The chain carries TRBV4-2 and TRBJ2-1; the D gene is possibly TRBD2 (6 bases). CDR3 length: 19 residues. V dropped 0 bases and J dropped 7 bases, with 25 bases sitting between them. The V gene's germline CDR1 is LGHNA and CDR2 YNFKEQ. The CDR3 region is CASSQDEGTSPTGSNEQFF. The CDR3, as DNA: TGTGCCAGCAGCCAAGATGAGGGAACTAGCCCGACGGGGTCAAATGAGCAGTTCTTC.

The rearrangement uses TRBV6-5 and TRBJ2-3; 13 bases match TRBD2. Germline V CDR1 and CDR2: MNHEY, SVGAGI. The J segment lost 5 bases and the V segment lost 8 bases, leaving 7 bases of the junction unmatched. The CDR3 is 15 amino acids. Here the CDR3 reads CASRDTSGGVDTQYF. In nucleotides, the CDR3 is TGTGCCAGCCGAGATACTAGCGGGGGGGTAGATACGCAGTATTTT.

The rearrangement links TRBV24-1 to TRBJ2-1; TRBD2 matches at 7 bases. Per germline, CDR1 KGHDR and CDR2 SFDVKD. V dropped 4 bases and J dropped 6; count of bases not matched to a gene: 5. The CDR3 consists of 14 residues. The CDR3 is CATSEGGLTNEQFF. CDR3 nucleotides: TGTGCCACCAGTGAGGGGGGACTAACCAATGAGCAGTTCTTC.

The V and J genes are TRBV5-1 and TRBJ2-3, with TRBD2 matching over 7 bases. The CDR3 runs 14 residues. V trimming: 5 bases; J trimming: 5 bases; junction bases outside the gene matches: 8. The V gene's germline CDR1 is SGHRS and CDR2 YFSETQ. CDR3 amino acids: CASSWLAGQDTQYF. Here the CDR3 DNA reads TGCGCCAGCAGTTGGTTAGCGGGTCAAGATACGCAGTATTTT.

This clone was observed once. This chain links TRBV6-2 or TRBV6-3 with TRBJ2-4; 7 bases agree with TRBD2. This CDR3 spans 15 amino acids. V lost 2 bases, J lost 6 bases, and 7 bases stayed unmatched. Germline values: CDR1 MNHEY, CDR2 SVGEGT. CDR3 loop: CASSYPPGGGNIQYF. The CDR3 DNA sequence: TGTGCCAGCAGTTACCCCCCGGGCGGGGGAAACATTCAGTACTTC.

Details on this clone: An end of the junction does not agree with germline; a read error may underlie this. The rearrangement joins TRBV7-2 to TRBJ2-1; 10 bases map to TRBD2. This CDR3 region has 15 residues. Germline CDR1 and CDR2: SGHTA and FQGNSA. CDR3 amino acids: CASRLAGGSYNEQFF. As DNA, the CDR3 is TGTGCCAGCAGATTAGCGGGGGGATCTTACAATGAGCAGTTCTTC.

The CDR3 region is CASSRDRGGETQYF. CDR3 in DNA: TGTGCCAGCAGCCGGGACAGGGGGGGAGAGACCCAGTACTTC. The V gene is TRBV7-9, the J gene TRBJ2-5, with TRBD1 identical over 11 bases. The length of the CDR3 is 14 residues. V was clipped by 5 bases and J by 4 bases; unmatched bases: 3. Germline loops: CDR1 SEHNR, CDR2 FQNEAQ (reference sequence).

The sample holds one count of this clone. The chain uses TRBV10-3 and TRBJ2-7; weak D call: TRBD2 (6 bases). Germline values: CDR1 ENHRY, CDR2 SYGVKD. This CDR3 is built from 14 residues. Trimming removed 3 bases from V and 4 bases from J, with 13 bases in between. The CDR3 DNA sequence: TGTGCCATCAGTGAAAGTGGGGAGGAATACGAGCAGTACTTC. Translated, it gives CAISESGEEYEQYF.

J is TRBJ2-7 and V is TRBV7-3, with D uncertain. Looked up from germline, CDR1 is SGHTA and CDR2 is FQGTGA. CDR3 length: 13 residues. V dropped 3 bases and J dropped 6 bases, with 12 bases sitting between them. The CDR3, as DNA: TGTGCCAGCAGCTTCTCTGGGGTGGGCGAGCAGTACTTC. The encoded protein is CASSFSGVGEQYF.

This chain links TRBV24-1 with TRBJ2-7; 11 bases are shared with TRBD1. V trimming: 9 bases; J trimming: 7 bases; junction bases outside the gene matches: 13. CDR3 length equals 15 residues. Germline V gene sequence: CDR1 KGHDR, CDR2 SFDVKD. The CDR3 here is CATSRGGQGDPEQYF. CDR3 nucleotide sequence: TGTGCCACCTCTAGAGGGGGACAGGGGGACCCGGAGCAGTACTTC.

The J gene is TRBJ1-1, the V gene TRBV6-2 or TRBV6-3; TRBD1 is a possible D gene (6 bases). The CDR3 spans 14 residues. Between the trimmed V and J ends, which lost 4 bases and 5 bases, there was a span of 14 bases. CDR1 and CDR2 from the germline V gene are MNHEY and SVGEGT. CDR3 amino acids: CASSLQGVGTEAFF. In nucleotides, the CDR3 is TGTGCCAGCAGTTTACAGGGAGTAGGGACTGAAGCTTTCTTT.

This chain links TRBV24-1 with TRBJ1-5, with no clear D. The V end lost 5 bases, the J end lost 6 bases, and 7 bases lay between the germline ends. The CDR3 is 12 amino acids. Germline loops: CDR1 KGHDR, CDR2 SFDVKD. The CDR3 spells CATSVTGQPQHF. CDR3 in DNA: TGTGCCACCAGTGTAACGGGTCAGCCCCAGCATTTT.

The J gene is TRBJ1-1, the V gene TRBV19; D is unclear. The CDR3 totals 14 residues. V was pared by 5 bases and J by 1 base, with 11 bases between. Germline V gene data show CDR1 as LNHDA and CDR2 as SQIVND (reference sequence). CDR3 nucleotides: TGTGCCAGTAGTGTCAATGACGGGAACACTGAAGCTTTCTTT. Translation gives CASSVNDGNTEAFF.

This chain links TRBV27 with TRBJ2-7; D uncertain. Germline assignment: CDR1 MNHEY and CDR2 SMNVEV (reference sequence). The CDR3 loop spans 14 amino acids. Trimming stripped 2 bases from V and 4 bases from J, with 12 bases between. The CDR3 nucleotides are TGTGCCAGCAGTTTAGGCGTGACACCTTACGAGCAGTACTTC. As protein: CASSLGVTPYEQYF.

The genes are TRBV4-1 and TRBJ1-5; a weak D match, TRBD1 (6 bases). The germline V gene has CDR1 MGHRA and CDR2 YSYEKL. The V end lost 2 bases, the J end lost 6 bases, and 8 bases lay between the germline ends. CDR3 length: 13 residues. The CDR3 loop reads CASSQQGFQPQHF. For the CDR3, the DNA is TGCGCCAGCAGCCAACAGGGGTTTCAGCCCCAGCATTTT.

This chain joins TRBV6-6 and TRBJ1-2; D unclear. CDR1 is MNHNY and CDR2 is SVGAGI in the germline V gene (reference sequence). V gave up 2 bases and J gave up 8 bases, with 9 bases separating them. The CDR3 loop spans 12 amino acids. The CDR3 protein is CASSYTGEGYTF. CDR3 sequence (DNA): TGTGCCAGCAGTTACACCGGGGAAGGCTACACCTTC.

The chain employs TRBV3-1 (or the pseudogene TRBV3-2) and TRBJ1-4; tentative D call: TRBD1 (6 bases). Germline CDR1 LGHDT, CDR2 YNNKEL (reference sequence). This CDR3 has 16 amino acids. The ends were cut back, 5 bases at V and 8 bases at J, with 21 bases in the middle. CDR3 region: CASSLRLGGRGEKLFF. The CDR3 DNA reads TGTGCCAGCAGCTTAAGACTCGGCGGGAGGGGGGAAAAACTGTTTTTT.

The CDR3 loop reads CASSFQAGGGYGYTF. In DNA form, the CDR3 reads TGTGCCAGCAGTTTTCAGGCGGGGGGTGGCTATGGCTACACCTTC. The chain combines TRBV9 with TRBJ1-2; the D gene is possibly TRBD1 (5 bases). With 5 bases removed from V and 4 bases from J, the gap between germline ends came to 18 bases. This CDR3 region has 15 residues. Per the germline V gene, CDR1 is SGDLS and CDR2 is YYNGEE.

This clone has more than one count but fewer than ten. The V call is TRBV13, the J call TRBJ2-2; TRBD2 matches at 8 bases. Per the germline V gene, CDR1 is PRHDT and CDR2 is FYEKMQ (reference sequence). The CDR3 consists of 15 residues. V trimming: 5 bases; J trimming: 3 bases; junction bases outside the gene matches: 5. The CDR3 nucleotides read TGTGCCAGCAGCCTCGGGGGGGCCTACACCGGGGAGCTGTTTTTT. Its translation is CASSLGGAYTGELFF.

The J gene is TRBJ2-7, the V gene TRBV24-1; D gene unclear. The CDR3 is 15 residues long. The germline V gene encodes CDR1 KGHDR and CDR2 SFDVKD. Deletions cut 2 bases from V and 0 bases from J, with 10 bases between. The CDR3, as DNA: TGTGCCACCAGTGATTACCCGGCCCTCTCCTACGAGCAGTACTTC. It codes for CATSDYPALSYEQYF.

The CDR3 DNA follows: TGTGCCAGCAGCTTAATCGCGGCAACATCCGAGCAGTACTTC. It specifies CASSLIAATSEQYF. The genes are TRBV7-2 and TRBJ2-7, with no clear D. Looked up from germline, CDR1 is SGHTA and CDR2 is FQGNSA. The CDR3 consists of 14 residues. Trimming pared 2 bases from V and 6 bases from J, leaving 14 bases between. The variable domain in full, completed from reference TRBV7-2 and TRBJ2-7, reads GAGVSQSPSNKVTEKGKDVELRCDPISGHTALYWYRQSLGQGLEFLIYFQGNSAPDKSGLPSDRFSAERTGGSVSTLTIQRTQQEDSAVYLCASSLIAATSEQYFGPGTRLTVT.

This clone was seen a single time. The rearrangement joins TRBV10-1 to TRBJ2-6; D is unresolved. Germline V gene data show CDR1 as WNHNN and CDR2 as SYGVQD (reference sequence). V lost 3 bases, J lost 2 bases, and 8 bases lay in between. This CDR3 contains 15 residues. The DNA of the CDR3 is TGCGCCAGCAGTGATCGGCAGGCTGGGGCCAACGTCCTGACTTTC. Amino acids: CASSDRQAGANVLTF.